Shown below are 24 T cell receptor beta chains from a single sample sequenced in a study of T-cell memory formation after mild COVID-19. TCRdb ran MiXCR on the 5' RACE reads and lists one entry per CDR3 protein. Of about 250,000 distinct CDR3 sequences in the sample, 15% to 17% are singletons; the top ten hold 2.1%. The sample was PBMCs or a T cell subset sorted from them (not recorded which). These receptors were obtained from an adult woman who had mild COVID-19 (a few samples of this study predate the infection). Cell type and time point are not known.

This clonotype was observed a handful of times. This sequence joins TRBV4-3 and TRBJ2-1; D is tentatively TRBD1 or TRBD2 (5 bases each). Germline assignment: CDR1 LGHNA and CDR2 YSLEER. There are 15 residues in the CDR3. With 2 bases removed from V and 10 bases from J, the gap between germline ends came to 18 bases. In DNA form, the CDR3 reads TGCGCCAGCAGCCAATCGGGACCCCTCTCCGGGGAGCAGTTCTTC. Its translation: CASSQSGPLSGEQFF.

The chain carries TRBV2 and TRBJ1-1, with 7 bases aligning to TRBD1. V was pared by 8 bases and J by 3 bases, with 6 bases of the junction left unmatched. This CDR3 has 13 amino acids. Per germline, CDR1 SNHLY and CDR2 FYNNEI. This chain's CDR3 is CASSRDSYTEAFF. Written as DNA, the CDR3 is TGTGCCAGCTCAAGGGACAGTTACACTGAAGCTTTCTTT.

This clonotype came up a few times. The V and J genes are TRBV7-2 and TRBJ1-6; 7 positions match TRBD1. V lost 5 bases, J lost 13 bases, and 11 bases stayed unmatched. This CDR3 spans 14 amino acids. Germline-derived CDR1 and CDR2 are SGHTA and FQGNSA. In nucleotides, the CDR3 is TGTGCCAGCAGCGAGAGACAGGGAAGGGCCCCCCTCCACTTT. This codes for CASSERQGRAPLHF.

This rearrangement joins TRBV2 to TRBJ2-3, with 7 bases that match TRBD1. The CDR3 covers 15 residues. Per germline, CDR1 SNHLY and CDR2 FYNNEI. With 6 bases clipped from V and 0 bases from J, the junction kept 6 bases outside the gene matches. CDR3 nucleotide sequence: TGTGCCAGCAGGACACGGGACAGTAGCACAGATACGCAGTATTTT. Amino acid sequence: CASRTRDSSTDTQYF.

This clonotype was seen many times. The CDR3 DNA follows: TGCGCCAGCAGCCCGGAACAAGAGACCCAGTACTTC. The encoded protein is CASSPEQETQYF. The chain has TRBV5-1 and TRBJ2-5; D not resolved. Germline loops: CDR1 SGHRS, CDR2 YFSETQ. The V end lost 4 bases, the J end lost 2 bases, and 6 bases lay between the germline ends. The CDR3 is 12 residues long. Variable domain in full (rest from reference TRBV5-1 and TRBJ2-5): KAGVTQTPRYLIKTRGQQVTLSCSPISGHRSVSWYQQTPGQGLQFLFEYFSETQRNKGNFPGRFSGRQFSNSRSEMNVSTLELGDSALYLCASSPEQETQYFGPGTRLLVL.

This clonotype has just a few counts. The chain uses TRBV7-2 and TRBJ2-7; no firm D call. This CDR3 has 12 residues. Germline V gives CDR1 SGHTA, CDR2 FQGNSA. V shed 2 bases and J shed 3 bases, with 5 bases lying between them. The CDR3 sequence: CASSLQVYEQYF. The DNA for the CDR3 is TGTGCCAGCAGCTTACAGGTCTACGAGCAGTACTTC. The complete variable domain, with remaining parts taken from reference TRBV7-2 and TRBJ2-7, reads GAGVSQSPSNKVTEKGKDVELRCDPISGHTALYWYRQSLGQGLEFLIYFQGNSAPDKSGLPSDRFSAERTGGSVSTLTIQRTQQEDSAVYLCASSLQVYEQYFGPGTRLTVT.

The V and J genes are TRBV2 and TRBJ2-3; weak D call: TRBD2 (6 bases). Germline loops: CDR1 SNHLY, CDR2 FYNNEI. V lost 8 bases and J lost 3, with 15 bases in between. This CDR3 comprises 14 residues. The chain's CDR3 is CASLRLGATDTQYF. The CDR3 coding sequence is TGTGCCAGCCTCCGACTAGGAGCAACAGATACGCAGTATTTT.

This clonotype came up a few times. V usage is TRBV4-1 and J usage is TRBJ2-7; D possibly corresponds to TRBD1 (6 bases). V dropped 1 base and J dropped 2 bases, with 15 bases sitting between them. The length of the CDR3 is 16 residues. Germline values: CDR1 MGHRA, CDR2 YSYEKL. The CDR3 loop reads CASSQASRAGAYEQYF. The CDR3 DNA reads TGCGCCAGCAGCCAAGCCAGCAGGGCAGGGGCCTACGAGCAGTACTTC.

Comment on this clonotype: The junction differs from germline at one of its ends, possibly a read error. V usage is TRBV7-7 and J usage is TRBJ2-5; perhaps TRBD2 as D (7 bases). From germline, CDR1 is SSHAT and CDR2 FNYEAQ (reference sequence). This CDR3 spans 14 amino acids. The CDR3 is CASSLSGTRETQYF. CDR3 DNA sequence: TGTGCTAGCAGCTTAAGCGGGACAAGAGAGACCCAGTACTTC.

This clonotype was seen more than once but under ten times. The chain carries TRBV6-5 and TRBJ1-1; no definite D call. CDR1 and CDR2 (germline): MNHEY, SVGAGI. Trimming removed 0 bases from V and 8 bases from J, with 10 bases in between. This CDR3 has 13 amino acids. CDR3 sequence: CASSYSFWREAFF. DNA for the CDR3: TGTGCCAGCAGTTACTCGTTTTGGCGGGAAGCTTTCTTT.

The J gene is TRBJ1-2, the V gene TRBV4-1; 7 bases are a match to TRBD1. CDR3 length: 14 residues. Per germline, CDR1 MGHRA and CDR2 YSYEKL. V shed 8 bases, J shed 4 bases, and the junction held 10 bases outside the gene matches. CDR3 loop: CASAGTVASYGYTF. The CDR3 DNA reads as TGCGCCAGCGCGGGGACAGTTGCATCCTATGGCTACACCTTC.

This clonotype was detected many times. This chain uses TRBV6-5 with TRBJ1-1, with 8 bases that match TRBD1. V trimming: 7 bases; J trimming: 9 bases; junction bases outside the gene matches: 10. CDR1 is MNHEY and CDR2 is SVGAGI in the germline V gene. There are 13 residues in the CDR3. The CDR3 loop reads CASTDTGGAKAFF. For the CDR3, the DNA is TGTGCCAGCACCGATACAGGGGGGGCTAAAGCTTTCTTT.

In its sample, this clonotype was seen a few times. The rearrangement links TRBV5-1 to TRBJ2-7; the D gene is possibly TRBD2 (6 bases). Germline-derived CDR1 and CDR2 are SGHRS and YFSETQ. Trimming took 4 bases from V and 9 from J, leaving 26 bases between them. There are 16 residues in the CDR3. The CDR3 region is CASSRPTTGTPVGQYF. DNA for the CDR3: TGCGCCAGCAGCCGACCAACCACCGGGACTCCCGTTGGGCAGTACTTC.

The gene calls are TRBV5-1 and TRBJ2-2; tentatively, D is TRBD1 or TRBD2 (7 bases each). Deletions cut 1 base from V and 7 bases from J, with 14 bases between. The CDR3 sequence is 15 residues long. Germline CDR1 SGHRS, CDR2 YFSETQ. The CDR3 DNA follows: TGCGCCAGCAGCTTGTTCCAGGGGGACTACGGGGAGCTGTTTTTT. Its translation: CASSLFQGDYGELFF.

V gene TRBV5-1 combines with J gene TRBJ1-1; D is possibly TRBD1 (6 bases). Germline CDR1 is SGHRS and CDR2 is YFSETQ. V was pared by 0 bases and J by 6 bases, with 12 bases between. The CDR3 covers 14 residues. In DNA form, the CDR3 reads TGCGCCAGCAGCTTGGGGACAGTAGGGGCTGAAGCTTTCTTT. This sequence encodes CASSLGTVGAEAFF.

The chain joins TRBV5-6 to TRBJ2-1; TRBD2 aligns across 10 bases. V dropped 3 bases and J dropped 3; count of bases not matched to a gene: 6. CDR1 and CDR2 from the germline V gene are SGHDT and YYEEEE. CDR3 length: 16 residues. This chain's CDR3 is CASSSPASGGYNEQFF. In DNA, the CDR3 is TGTGCCAGCAGCTCGCCGGCTAGCGGGGGCTACAATGAGCAGTTCTTC. Variable domain in full (rest from reference TRBV5-6 and TRBJ2-1): DAGVTQSPTHLIKTRGQQVTLRCSPKSGHDTVSWYQQALGQGPQFIFQYYEEEERQRGNFPDRFSGHQFPNYSSELNVNALLLGDSALYLCASSSPASGGYNEQFFGPGTRLTVL.

In its sample, this clonotype was seen a few times. This rearrangement joins TRBV5-1 to TRBJ2-6, with no clear D. The CDR3 has 15 residues. Per germline, CDR1 SGHRS and CDR2 YFSETQ. Trimming stripped 0 bases from V and 0 bases from J, with 4 bases between. CDR3 nucleotides: TGCGCCAGCAGCTTGGAAGTCTCTGGGGCCAACGTCCTGACTTTC. Residues: CASSLEVSGANVLTF.

V usage is TRBV3-1 and J usage is TRBJ2-1; D unresolved. Deletions cut 0 bases from V and 0 bases from J, with 9 bases between. Germline assignment: CDR1 LGHDT and CDR2 YNNKEL (reference sequence). The CDR3 runs 16 residues. The CDR3: CASSQERLSSYNEQFF. CDR3 nucleotides: TGTGCCAGCAGCCAAGAGAGACTCAGCTCCTACAATGAGCAGTTCTTC.

The rearrangement links TRBV7-2 to TRBJ2-1; 14 bases match TRBD2. Germline V gene data show CDR1 as SGHTA and CDR2 as FQGNSA. V gave up 1 base and J gave up 2 bases; unmatched junction bases: 1. The CDR3 extends over 17 amino acids. DNA of the CDR3: TGTGCCAGCAGCTTAGGACTAGCGGGAGGGCCCTACAATGAGCAGTTCTTC. This gives the protein CASSLGLAGGPYNEQFF.

This clonotype occurred a few times. The rearrangement joins TRBV9 to TRBJ1-1; 7 nucleotides match TRBD1. Per the germline V gene, CDR1 is SGDLS and CDR2 is YYNGEE. CDR3 size: 15 residues. V shed 4 bases and J 2 bases; nucleotides not matched to a gene: 8. The CDR3 region has the DNA TGTGCCAGCAGCCCCAGACAGGGCGACAACACTGAAGCTTTCTTT. This gives the protein CASSPRQGDNTEAFF.

This clonotype showed up just a few times. The V gene is TRBV5-1, the J gene TRBJ1-1; D might be TRBD1 (6 bases). This CDR3 is 15 amino acids long. From germline, CDR1 is SGHRS and CDR2 YFSETQ. Between the trimmed V and J ends, which lost 0 bases and 4 bases, there was a span of 13 bases. CDR3 nucleotides: TGCGCCAGCAGCTTGGAGCGGGGGCGAGGCACTGAAGCTTTCTTT. Encoded protein: CASSLERGRGTEAFF.

The chain combines TRBV7-2 with TRBJ1-3; TRBD1 agrees at 7 bases. J gave up 0 bases and V 5 bases, and 7 bases lay outside the gene matches. Germline CDR1 SGHTA, CDR2 FQGNSA. The CDR3 runs to 16 residues. The CDR3 bases are TGTGCCAGCAGCGGGCAAGACAGGGTCTCTGGAAACACCATATATTTT. Translating it yields CASSGQDRVSGNTIYF. Filled out from reference TRBV7-2 and TRBJ1-3, the complete variable domain reads GAGVSQSPSNKVTEKGKDVELRCDPISGHTALYWYRQSLGQGLEFLIYFQGNSAPDKSGLPSDRFSAERTGGSVSTLTIQRTQQEDSAVYLCASSGQDRVSGNTIYFGEGSWLTVV.

This clonotype was counted only a few times. The DNA for the CDR3 is TGTGCCAGCAGCTTATTTCCCAGTACCACAGATACGCAGTATTTT. Its translation: CASSLFPSTTDTQYF. The chain carries TRBV5-8 and TRBJ2-3; D call uncertain. Germline V lookup: CDR1 SGHTS, CDR2 YDEGEE. V lost 2 bases, J lost 2 bases, and 12 bases lay in between. The CDR3 has 15 amino acids.

The CDR3 coding sequence is TGTGCCAGCAGCTTAATGACAGGGGGGACAGATACGCAGTATTTT. It is translated as CASSLMTGGTDTQYF. The chain joins TRBV7-6 to TRBJ2-3; 9 bases match TRBD1. The CDR3 runs to 15 residues. V shed 2 bases, J shed 3 bases, and the junction held 3 bases outside the gene matches. Germline assignment: CDR1 SGHVS and CDR2 FNYEAQ.